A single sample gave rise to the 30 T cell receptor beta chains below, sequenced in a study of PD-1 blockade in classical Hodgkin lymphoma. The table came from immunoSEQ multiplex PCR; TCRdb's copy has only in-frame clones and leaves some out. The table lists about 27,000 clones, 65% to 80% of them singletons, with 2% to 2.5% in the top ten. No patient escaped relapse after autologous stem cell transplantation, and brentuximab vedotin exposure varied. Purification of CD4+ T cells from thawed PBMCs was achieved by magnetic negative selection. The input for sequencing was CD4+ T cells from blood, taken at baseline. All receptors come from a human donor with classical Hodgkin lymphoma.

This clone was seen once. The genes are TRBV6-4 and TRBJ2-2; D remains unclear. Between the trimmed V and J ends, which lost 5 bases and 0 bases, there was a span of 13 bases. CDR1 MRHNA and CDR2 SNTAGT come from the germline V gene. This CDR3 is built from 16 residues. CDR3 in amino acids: CASSRNVIANTGELFF. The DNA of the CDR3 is TGTGCCAGCAGTCGGAACGTGATCGCGAACACCGGGGAGCTGTTTTTT.

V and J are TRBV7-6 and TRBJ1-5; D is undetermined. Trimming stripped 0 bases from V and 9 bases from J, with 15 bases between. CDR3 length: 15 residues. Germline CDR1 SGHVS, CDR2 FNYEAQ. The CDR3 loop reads CASSLAFGRRGPQHF. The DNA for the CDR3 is TGTGCCAGCAGCTTAGCGTTTGGACGTCGGGGGCCCCAGCATTTT.

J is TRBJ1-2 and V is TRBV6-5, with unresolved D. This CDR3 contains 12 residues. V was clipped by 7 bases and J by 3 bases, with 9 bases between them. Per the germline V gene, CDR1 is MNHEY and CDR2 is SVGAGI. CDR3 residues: CASIDQDYGYTF. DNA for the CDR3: TGTGCCAGCATAGATCAGGACTATGGCTACACCTTC.

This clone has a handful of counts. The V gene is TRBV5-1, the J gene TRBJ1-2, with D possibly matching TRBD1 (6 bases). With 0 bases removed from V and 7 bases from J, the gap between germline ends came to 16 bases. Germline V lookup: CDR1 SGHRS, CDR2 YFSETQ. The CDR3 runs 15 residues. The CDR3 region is CASSLERGSGSGYTF. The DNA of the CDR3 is TGCGCCAGCAGCTTGGAAAGGGGGTCTGGCTCTGGCTACACCTTC.

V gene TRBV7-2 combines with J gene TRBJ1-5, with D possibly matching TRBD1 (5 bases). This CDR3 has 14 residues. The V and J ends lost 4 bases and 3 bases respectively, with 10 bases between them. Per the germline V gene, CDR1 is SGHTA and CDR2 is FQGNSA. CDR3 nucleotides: TGTGCCAGCAGCTATACGGGGCCCAATCAGCCCCAGCATTTT. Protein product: CASSYTGPNQPQHF.

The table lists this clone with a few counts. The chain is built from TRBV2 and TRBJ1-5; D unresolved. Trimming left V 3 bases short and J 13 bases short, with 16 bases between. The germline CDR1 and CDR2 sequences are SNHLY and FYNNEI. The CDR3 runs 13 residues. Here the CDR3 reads CASSDKTLDPQHF. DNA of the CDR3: TGTGCCAGCAGTGACAAGACGCTGGATCCACAGCATTTT.

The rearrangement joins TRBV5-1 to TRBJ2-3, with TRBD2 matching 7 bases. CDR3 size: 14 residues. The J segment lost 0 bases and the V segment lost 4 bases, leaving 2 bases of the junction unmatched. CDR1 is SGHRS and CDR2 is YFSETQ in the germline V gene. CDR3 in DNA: TGCGCCAGCAGCAGGGACTATAGCACAGATACGCAGTATTTT. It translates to CASSRDYSTDTQYF.

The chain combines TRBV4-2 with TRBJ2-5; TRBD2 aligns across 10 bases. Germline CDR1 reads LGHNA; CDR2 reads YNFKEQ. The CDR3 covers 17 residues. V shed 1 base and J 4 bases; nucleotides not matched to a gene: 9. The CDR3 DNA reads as TGTGCCAGCAGCCAAGCTCCTAGCGGGGGTTCCGGAGAGACCCAGTACTTC. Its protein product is CASSQAPSGGSGETQYF.

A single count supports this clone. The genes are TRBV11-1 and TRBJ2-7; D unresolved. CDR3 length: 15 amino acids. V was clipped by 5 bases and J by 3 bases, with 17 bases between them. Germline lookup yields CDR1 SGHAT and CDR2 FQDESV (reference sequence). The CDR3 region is CASSTRFGLLYEQYF. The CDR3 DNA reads TGTGCCAGCAGCACCAGGTTCGGCCTACTCTACGAGCAGTACTTC. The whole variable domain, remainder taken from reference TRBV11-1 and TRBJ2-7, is EAEVAQSPRYKITEKSQAVAFWCDPISGHATLYWYRQILGQGPELLVQFQDESVVDDSQLPKDRFSAERLKGVDSTLKIQPAELGDSAMYLCASSTRFGLLYEQYFGPGTRLTVT.

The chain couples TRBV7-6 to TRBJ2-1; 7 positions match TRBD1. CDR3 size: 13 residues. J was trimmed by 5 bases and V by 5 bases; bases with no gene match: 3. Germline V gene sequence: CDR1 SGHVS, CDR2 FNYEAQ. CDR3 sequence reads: CASSRGRNNEQFF. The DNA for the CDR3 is TGTGCCAGCAGCAGGGGGCGGAACAATGAGCAGTTCTTC. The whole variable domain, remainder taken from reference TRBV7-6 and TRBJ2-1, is GAGVSQSPRYKVTKRGQDVALRCDPISGHVSLYWYRQALGQGPEFLTYFNYEAQQDKSGLPNDRFSAERPEGSISTLTIQRTEQRDSAMYRCASSRGRNNEQFFGPGTRLTVL.

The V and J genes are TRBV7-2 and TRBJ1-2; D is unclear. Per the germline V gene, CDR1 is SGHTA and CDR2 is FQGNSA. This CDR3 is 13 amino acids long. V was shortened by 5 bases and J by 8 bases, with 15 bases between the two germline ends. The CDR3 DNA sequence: TGTGCCAGCAGCCCTACCCTGAAGGGAGGCTACACCTTC. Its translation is CASSPTLKGGYTF.

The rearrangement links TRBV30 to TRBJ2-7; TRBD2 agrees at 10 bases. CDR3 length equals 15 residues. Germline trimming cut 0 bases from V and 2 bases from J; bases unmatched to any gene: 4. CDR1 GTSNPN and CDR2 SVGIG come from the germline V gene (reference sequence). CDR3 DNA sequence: TGTGCCTGGAGTGTAGGCCTAGCGGGGGCCTACGAGCAGTACTTC. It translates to CAWSVGLAGAYEQYF.

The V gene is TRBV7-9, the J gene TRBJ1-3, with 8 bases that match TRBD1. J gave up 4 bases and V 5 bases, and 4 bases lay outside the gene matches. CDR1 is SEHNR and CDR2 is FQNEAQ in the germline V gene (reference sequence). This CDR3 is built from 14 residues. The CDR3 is CASSAGQGGNTIYF. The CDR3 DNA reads TGTGCCAGCAGCGCCGGACAGGGAGGAAACACCATATATTTT.

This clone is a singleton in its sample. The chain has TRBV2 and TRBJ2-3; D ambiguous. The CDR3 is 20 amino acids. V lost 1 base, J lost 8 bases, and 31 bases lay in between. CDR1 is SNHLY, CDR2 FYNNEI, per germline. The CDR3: CASSEVVGMPVYFSGRTQYF. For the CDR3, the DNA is TGTGCCAGCAGTGAAGTTGTTGGTATGCCGGTGTACTTCTCCGGGCGTACGCAGTATTTT.

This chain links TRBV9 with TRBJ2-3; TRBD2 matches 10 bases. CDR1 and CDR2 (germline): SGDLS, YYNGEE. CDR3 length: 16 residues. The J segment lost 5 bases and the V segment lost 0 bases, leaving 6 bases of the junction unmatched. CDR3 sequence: CASSVDPAGGRDTQYF. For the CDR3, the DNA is TGTGCCAGCAGCGTAGATCCAGCGGGGGGGAGAGATACGCAGTATTTT.

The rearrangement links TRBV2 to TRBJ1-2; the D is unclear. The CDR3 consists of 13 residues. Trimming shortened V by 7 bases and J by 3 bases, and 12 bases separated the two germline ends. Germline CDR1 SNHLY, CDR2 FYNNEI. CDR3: CASILDTYYGYTF. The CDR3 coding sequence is TGTGCCAGCATTTTAGACACGTACTATGGCTACACCTTC.

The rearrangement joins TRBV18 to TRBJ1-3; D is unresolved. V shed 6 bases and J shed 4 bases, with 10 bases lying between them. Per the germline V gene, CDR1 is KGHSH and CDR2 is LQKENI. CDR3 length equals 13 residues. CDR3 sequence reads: CASSRGPGNTIYF. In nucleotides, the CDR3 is TGTGCCAGCTCCCGCGGCCCGGGAAACACCATATATTTT.

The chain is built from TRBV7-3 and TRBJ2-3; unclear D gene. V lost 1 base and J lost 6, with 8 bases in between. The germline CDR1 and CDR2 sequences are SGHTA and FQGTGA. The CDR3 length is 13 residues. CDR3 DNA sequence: TGTGCCAGCAGCTTAATTCCGGCCGATACGCAGTATTTT. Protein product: CASSLIPADTQYF.

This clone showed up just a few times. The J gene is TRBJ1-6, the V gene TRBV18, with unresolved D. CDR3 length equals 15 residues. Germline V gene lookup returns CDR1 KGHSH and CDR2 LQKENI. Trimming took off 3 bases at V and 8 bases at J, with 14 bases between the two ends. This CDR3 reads CASSPGSRMDSPLHF. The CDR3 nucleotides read TGTGCCAGCTCACCCGGGAGCCGAATGGATTCACCCCTCCACTTT.

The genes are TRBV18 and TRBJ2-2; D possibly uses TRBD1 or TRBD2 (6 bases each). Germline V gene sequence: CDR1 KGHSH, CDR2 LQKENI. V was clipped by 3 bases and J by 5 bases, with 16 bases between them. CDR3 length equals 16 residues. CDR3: CASSPLSGARTGELFF. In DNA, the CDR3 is TGTGCCAGCTCACCTCTTTCGGGGGCGCGGACCGGGGAGCTGTTTTTT. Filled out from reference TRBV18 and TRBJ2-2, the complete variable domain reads NAGVMQNPRHLVRRRGQEARLRCSPMKGHSHVYWYRQLPEEGLKFMVYLQKENIIDESGMPKERFSAEFPKEGPSILRIQQVVRGDSAAYFCASSPLSGARTGELFFGEGSRLTVL.

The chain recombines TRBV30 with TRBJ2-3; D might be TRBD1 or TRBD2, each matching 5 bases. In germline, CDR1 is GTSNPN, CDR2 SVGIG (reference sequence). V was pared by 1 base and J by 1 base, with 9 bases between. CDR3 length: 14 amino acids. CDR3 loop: CAWSAGRGTDTQYF. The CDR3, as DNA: TGTGCCTGGAGTGCGGGGCGCGGCACAGATACGCAGTATTTT.

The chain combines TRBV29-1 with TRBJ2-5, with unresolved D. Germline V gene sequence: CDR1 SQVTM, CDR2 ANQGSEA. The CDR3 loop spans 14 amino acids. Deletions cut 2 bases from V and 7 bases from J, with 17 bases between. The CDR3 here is CSVEPEPPLGTQYF. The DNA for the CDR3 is TGCAGCGTTGAACCGGAACCCCCCCTAGGGACCCAGTACTTC.

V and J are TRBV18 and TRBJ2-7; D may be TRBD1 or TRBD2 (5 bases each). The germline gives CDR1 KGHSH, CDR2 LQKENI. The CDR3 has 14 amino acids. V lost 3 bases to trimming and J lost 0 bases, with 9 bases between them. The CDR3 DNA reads TGTGCCAGCTCACCCCGGGGCGACTCCTACGAGCAGTACTTC. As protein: CASSPRGDSYEQYF.

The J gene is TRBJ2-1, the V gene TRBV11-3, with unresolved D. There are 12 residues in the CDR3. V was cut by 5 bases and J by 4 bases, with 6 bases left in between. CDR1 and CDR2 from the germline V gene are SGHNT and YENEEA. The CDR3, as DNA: TGTGCCAGCAGCCCCGGGTACAATGAGCAGTTCTTC. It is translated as CASSPGYNEQFF. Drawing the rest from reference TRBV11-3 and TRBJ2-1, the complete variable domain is EAGVVQSPRYKIIEKKQPVAFWCNPISGHNTLYWYLQNLGQGPELLIRYENEEAVDDSQLPKDRFSAERLKGVDSTLKIQPAELGDSAVYLCASSPGYNEQFFGPGTRLTVL.

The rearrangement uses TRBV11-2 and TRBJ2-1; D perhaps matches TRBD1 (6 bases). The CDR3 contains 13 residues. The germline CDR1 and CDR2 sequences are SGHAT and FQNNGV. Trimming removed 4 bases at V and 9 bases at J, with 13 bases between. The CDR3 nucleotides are TGTGCCAGCAGCTCACAGGGTTGGGGTGAGCAGTTCTTC. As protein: CASSSQGWGEQFF.

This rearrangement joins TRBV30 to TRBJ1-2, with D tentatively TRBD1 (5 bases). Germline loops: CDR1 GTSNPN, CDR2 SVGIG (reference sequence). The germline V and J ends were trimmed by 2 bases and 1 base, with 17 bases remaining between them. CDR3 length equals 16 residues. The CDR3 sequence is CAWSPLRGIYNYGYTF. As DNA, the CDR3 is TGTGCCTGGAGTCCACTCCGGGGGATTTATAACTATGGCTACACCTTC.

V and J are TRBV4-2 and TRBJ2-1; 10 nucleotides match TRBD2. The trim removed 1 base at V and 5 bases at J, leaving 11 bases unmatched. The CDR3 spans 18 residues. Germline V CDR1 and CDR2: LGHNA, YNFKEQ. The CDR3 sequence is CASSQGASGGEPNNEQFF. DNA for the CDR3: TGTGCCAGCAGCCAAGGGGCGAGCGGGGGGGAGCCAAACAATGAGCAGTTCTTC.

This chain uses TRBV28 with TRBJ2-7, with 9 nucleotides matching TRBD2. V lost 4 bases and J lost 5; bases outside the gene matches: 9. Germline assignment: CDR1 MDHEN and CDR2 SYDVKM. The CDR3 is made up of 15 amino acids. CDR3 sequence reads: CASSSLAGGRHEQYF. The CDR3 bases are TGTGCCAGCAGTTCTCTGGCGGGGGGGCGCCACGAGCAGTACTTC.

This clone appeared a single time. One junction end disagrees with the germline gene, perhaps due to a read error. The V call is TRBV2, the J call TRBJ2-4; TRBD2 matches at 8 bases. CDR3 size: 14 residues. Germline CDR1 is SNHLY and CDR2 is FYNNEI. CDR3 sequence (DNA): TGTGCCCGCAGTGGGGGCGGGGGGTTTAACATTCAGTACTTC. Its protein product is CARSGGGGFNIQYF.

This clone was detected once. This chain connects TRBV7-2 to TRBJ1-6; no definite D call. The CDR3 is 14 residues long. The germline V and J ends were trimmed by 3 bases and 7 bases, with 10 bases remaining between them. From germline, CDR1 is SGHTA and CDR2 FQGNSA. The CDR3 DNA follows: TGTGCCAGCAGCTTCCGGGCCCCCAATTCACCCCTCCACTTT. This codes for CASSFRAPNSPLHF.